This is a list of T cell receptor beta chains from one sample in a study of blood T cell repertoires in COVID-19. Profiled with immunoSEQ multiplex PCR; TCRdb holds only in-frame clones, not every one. The repertoire holds tens of thousands of clones, roughly 80% seen once, with roughly 5.8% in the top ten. What was sequenced was peripheral blood. The receptors stem from a human donor in a cohort sampled during active or convalescent COVID-19. CDR3s include the opening cysteine and the closing phenylalanine or tryptophan. A D gene is named only where the DNA matches it firmly. Clone size appears in some rows only: once, few, many, or a class for an expanded clone.

j_call,v_call,clone_size,d_call,cdr3_nt,cdr3_aa
TRBJ1-3,TRBV27,few,.,TGTGCCAGCAGCCCATTGGTTCCACCCAGATTCCCCTCTGGAAACACCATATATTTT,CASSPLVPPRFPSGNTIYF
TRBJ1-4,TRBV28,.,TRBD1,TGTGCCAGCAGGGACAACCGGGACAGGGGGACGATGGCAACTAATGAAAAACTGTTTTTT,CASRDNRDRGTMATNEKLFF
TRBJ2-5,TRBV7-7,.,TRBD2,TGTGCTAGCAGCCCCTTGGGAGGGCCCCAAGAGACCCAGTACTTC,CASSPLGGPQETQYF
TRBJ1-2,TRBV4-2,.,.,TGTGCCAGCAGCCAAGAGCCTACGCTTAACTATGGCTACACCTTC,CASSQEPTLNYGYTF
TRBJ1-4,TRBV19,.,TRBD1,TGTGCCAGTAGTCTCCGGGTAGGGGGCGAAAAACTGTTTTTT,CASSLRVGGEKLFF
TRBJ1-5,TRBV19,.,TRBD1,TGTGCCAGTAGTACCTCGGGACAGGACTTACAGCCCCAGCATTTT,CASSTSGQDLQPQHF
TRBJ2-7,TRBV3-1/TRBV3-2,.,.,TGTGCCAGCAGCCCCAGGGGCCCCTACGAGCAGTACTTC,CASSPRGPYEQYF
TRBJ1-1,TRBV27,.,.,TGTGCCAGCAGTTTATCTATAGCCACTGAAGCTTTCTTT,CASSLSIATEAFF
TRBJ1-2,TRBV6-1,.,TRBD1,TGTGCCAGCAGTGACGGACAGGGGAATGACTATGGCTACACCTTC,CASSDGQGNDYGYTF
TRBJ1-3,TRBV6-5,.,TRBD1,TGTGCCAGCAGCCGACCTCCGGGACAGGGGGGATCCATATATTTT,CASSRPPGQGGSIYF
TRBJ1-1,TRBV5-1,.,TRBD1,TGCGCCAGCAACCCCGGGACAGGGATTCTCATGAACACTGAAGCTTTCTTT,CASNPGTGILMNTEAFF
TRBJ1-5,TRBV3-1/TRBV3-2,.,.,TGTGCCAGCAGCCGTGGGGGGACTGTTATCAGACCCCAGCATTTT,CASSRGGTVIRPQHF
TRBJ1-2,TRBV12-3/TRBV12-4,.,TRBD1,TGTGCCAGCAGACCAGGGGGGAGCGGCTACACCTTC,CASRPGGSGYTF
TRBJ1-1,TRBV6-5,.,.,TGTGCCAGCAGACCTTTGGCGAACACTGAAGCTTTCTTT,CASRPLANTEAFF
TRBJ2-3,TRBV9,once,TRBD2,TGTGCCAGCTCCGACGGGGGGGCTATAGATACGCAGTATTTT,CASSDGGAIDTQYF
TRBJ1-3,TRBV30,.,TRBD1,TGTGCCTGGGGGGCCGGAGGGACAGGCACTGGAAACACCATATATTTT,CAWGAGGTGTGNTIYF
TRBJ1-2,TRBV27,.,.,TGTGCCAGCAGTTGGCGGGGAGCCTATGGCTACACCTTC,CASSWRGAYGYTF
TRBJ1-4,TRBV19,.,.,TGTGCCACAGCTACAGGGAGTGGAGTTGAAAAACTGTTTTTT,CATATGSGVEKLFF
TRBJ1-1,TRBV5-1,.,.,TGCGCCAGCAGCTTGGAACAGGGAGTAGGCACTGAAGCTTTCTTT,CASSLEQGVGTEAFF
TRBJ1-1,TRBV18,.,.,TGTGCCAGCTCACCAGATCTTCAGGGGAACACTGAAGCTTTCTTT,CASSPDLQGNTEAFF
TRBJ2-7,TRBV5-1,.,.,TGCGCCAGCAGCTTCACAGGGAATGGCGAGCAGTACTTC,CASSFTGNGEQYF
TRBJ1-4,TRBV5-8,once,TRBD1,TGTGCCAGCATGGGTCCCGGGACAGGGGAAAAACTGTTTTTT,CASMGPGTGEKLFF
TRBJ1-3,TRBV25-1,.,.,TGTGCCAGCAGTGAAACCTTAAGCAGGGCGCAGGGAAACACCATATATTTT,CASSETLSRAQGNTIYF
TRBJ1-2,TRBV30,.,.,TGTGCCTGCCCTGAGGCAGCTAACTATGGCTACACCTTC,CACPEAANYGYTF
TRBJ2-3,TRBV21-1,.,.,TGTGCCAGCAGCAAAGCGCGGGAGCAGCGGGAGGGACCAGATACGCAGTATTTT,CASSKAREQREGPDTQYF
TRBJ1-5,TRBV6-1,.,TRBD1,TGTGCCAGCAGTGAACGGGGGACAGGGGGCTACCAGCCCCAGCATTTT,CASSERGTGGYQPQHF
TRBJ1-2,TRBV7-9,few,.,TGTGCCAGCGCCTCTCGGGGGTTAGACTATGGCTACACCTTC,CASASRGLDYGYTF
TRBJ1-6,TRBV11-2,.,TRBD1,TGTGCCAGCAGCTTCAGTGACAGGGGTTCACCCCTCCACTTT,CASSFSDRGSPLHF
TRBJ2-7,TRBV7-5,.,.,.,CARSLVADSYSCEQYF
TRBJ1-5,TRBV6-5,.,.,TGTGCCAGCATTTCCAGGGTTAGCAATCAGCCCCAGCATTTT,CASISRVSNQPQHF
TRBJ2-3,TRBV9,.,TRBD2,TGTGCCAGCAGCCCTCAAGCGGGGATTGGGTCAGATACGCAGTATTTT,CASSPQAGIGSDTQYF
TRBJ1-1,TRBV7-2,.,.,TGTGCCAGCAGCTCCCTAGGAGGGGAGACTGAAGCTTTCTTT,CASSSLGGETEAFF
TRBJ1-1,TRBV19,.,.,TGTGCCAGTAGTTCCTCAGGGGCCACTGAAGCTTTCTTT,CASSSSGATEAFF
TRBJ2-2,TRBV19,.,.,TGTGCCAGTACCCCGTTGGGGGCGCAGGGCACCGGGGAGCTGTTTTTT,CASTPLGAQGTGELFF
TRBJ2-7,TRBV20-1,.,TRBD2,TGCAGTGCTAGTGGCAAAGCGGGGGGGCAGTACGAGCAGTACTTC,CSASGKAGGQYEQYF
TRBJ1-2,TRBV3-1/TRBV3-2,.,.,TGTGCCAGCAGCCAAGAGGGGGCCGTTGGCTACACCTTC,CASSQEGAVGYTF
TRBJ2-6,TRBV6-2/TRBV6-3,.,TRBD1,TGTGCCAGCAGTTATACGACAGGGGCGTTCTCTGGGGCCAACGTCCTGACTTTC,CASSYTTGAFSGANVLTF
TRBJ2-1,TRBV6-2/TRBV6-3,.,.,TGTGCCAGCAGTCCCGAGTCACCGCGTCTTTACAATGAGCAGTTCTTC,CASSPESPRLYNEQFF
TRBJ2-3,TRBV7-2,.,.,TGTGCCAGCAGCTTAGCGCACCCGGGGGGCACCGCAGATACGCAGTATTTT,CASSLAHPGGTADTQYF
TRBJ2-7,TRBV12-5,.,TRBD1,TGTGCTAGTGGTTTGCCCTCCGGACAGGGGGGCTACGAGCAGTACTTC,CASGLPSGQGGYEQYF
TRBJ2-7,TRBV25-1,.,.,TGTGCCAGCAGAGCACAGTACTTC,CASRAQYF
TRBJ1-1,TRBV7-6,.,TRBD1,TGTGCCAGCAGCTTAGGGCAGGGGGCGCGAGGCACTGAAGCTTTCTTT,CASSLGQGARGTEAFF
TRBJ2-1,TRBV19,.,TRBD2,TGTGCCAGTAAGGCGGGGGGGCACTTCGATGAGCAGTTCTTC,CASKAGGHFDEQFF